Described below is a single T cell receptor beta chain sequence and its context. As yet, its antigen is unknown. Treatment was busulfan-fludarabine conditioning, a marrow graft, and cyclophosphamide on days +3 and +4. The sample belongs to a study of T cells after posttransplantation cyclophosphamide. Broader study findings: Recipient CMV seropositivity and CMV reactivation strongly tracked TRB clonality. Later blood repertoires were often dominated by clones from the donor CD8+ memory compartment.

The CDR3 consists of 14 residues. Looked up from germline, CDR1 is SEHNR and CDR2 is FQNEAQ (reference sequence). The ends were cut back, 3 bases at V and 6 bases at J, with 14 bases in the middle. TCRdb's table, derived via immunoSEQ multiplex PCR, lists solely in-frame clones and lacks some. The sample consists of 2,000 to 3,000 clones, about 66% of them appearing once. The TCR comes from a female patient aged 50-59 years who received an allogeneic stem cell transplant from a related donor, was CMV-positive, and had no GVHD. The T cells may partly be graft donor cells. The sample was PBMCs, taken 30 days after allogeneic stem cell transplant with posttransplant cyclophosphamide. The V call is TRBV7-9, the J call TRBJ1-1; D may be TRBD1 (5 bases). CDR3 nucleotide sequence: TGTGCCAGCAGCTTCCCGGACATTTTCGCTGAAGCTTTCTTT. Its translation is CASSFPDIFAEAFF.